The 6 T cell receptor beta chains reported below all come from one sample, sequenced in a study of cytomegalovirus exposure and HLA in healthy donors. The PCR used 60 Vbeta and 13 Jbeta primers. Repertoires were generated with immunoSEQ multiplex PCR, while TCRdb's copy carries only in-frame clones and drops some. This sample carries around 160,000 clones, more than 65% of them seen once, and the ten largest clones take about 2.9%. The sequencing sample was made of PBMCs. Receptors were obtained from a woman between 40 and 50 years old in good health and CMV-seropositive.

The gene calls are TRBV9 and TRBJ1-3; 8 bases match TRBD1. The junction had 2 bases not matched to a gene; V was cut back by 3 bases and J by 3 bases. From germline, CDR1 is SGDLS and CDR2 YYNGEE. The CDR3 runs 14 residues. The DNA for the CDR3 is TGTGCCAGCAGCGAAACAGGGGGTGGAAACACCATATATTTT. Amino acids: CASSETGGGNTIYF.

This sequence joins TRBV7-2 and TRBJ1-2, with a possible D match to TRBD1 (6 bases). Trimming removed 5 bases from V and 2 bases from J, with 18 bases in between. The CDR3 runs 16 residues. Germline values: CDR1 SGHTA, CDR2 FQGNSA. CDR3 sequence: CASSPWARQENYGYTF. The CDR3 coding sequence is TGTGCCAGCAGCCCCTGGGCCCGACAGGAAAACTATGGCTACACCTTC. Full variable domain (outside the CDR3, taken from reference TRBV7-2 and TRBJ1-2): GAGVSQSPSNKVTEKGKDVELRCDPISGHTALYWYRQSLGQGLEFLIYFQGNSAPDKSGLPSDRFSAERTGGSVSTLTIQRTQQEDSAVYLCASSPWARQENYGYTFGSGTRLTVV.

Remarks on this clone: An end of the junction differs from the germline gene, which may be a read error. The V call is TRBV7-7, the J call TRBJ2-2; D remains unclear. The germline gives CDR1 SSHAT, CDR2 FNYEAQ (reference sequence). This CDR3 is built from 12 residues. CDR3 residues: CASRSSYGELFF. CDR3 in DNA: TGTGCTAGCAGATCAAGCTACGGGGAGCTGTTTTTT. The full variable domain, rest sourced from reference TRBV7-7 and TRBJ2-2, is GAGVSQSPRYKVTKRGQDVTLRCDPISSHATLYWYQQALGQGPEFLTYFNYEAQPDKSGLPSDRFSAERPEGSISTLTIQRTEQRDSAMYRCASRSSYGELFFGEGSRLTVL.

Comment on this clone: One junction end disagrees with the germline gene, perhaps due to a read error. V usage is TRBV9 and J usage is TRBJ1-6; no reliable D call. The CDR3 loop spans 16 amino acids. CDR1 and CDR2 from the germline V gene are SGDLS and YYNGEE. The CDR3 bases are TGTGCCAGCAGCGGATCTGTAAGCTCCTATAATTCACCCCTCAACTTT. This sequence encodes CASSGSVSSYNSPLNF.

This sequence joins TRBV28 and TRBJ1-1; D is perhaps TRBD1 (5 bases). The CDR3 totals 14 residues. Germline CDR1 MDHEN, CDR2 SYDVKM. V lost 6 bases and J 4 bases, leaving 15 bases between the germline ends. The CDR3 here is CASSRGASGTEAFF. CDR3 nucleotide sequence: TGTGCCAGCAGCCGTGGGGCTTCGGGCACTGAAGCTTTCTTT. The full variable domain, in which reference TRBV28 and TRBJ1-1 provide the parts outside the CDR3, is DVKVTQSSRYLVKRTGEKVFLECVQDMDHENMFWYRQDPGLGLRLIYFSYDVKMKEKGDIPEGYSVSREKKERFSLILESASTNQTSMYLCASSRGASGTEAFFGQGTRLTVV.

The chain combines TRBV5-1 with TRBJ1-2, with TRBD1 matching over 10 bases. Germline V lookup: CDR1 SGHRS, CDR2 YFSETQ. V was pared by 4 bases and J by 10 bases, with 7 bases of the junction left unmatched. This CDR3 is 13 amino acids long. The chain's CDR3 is CASSRGQGRDYTF. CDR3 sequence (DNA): TGCGCCAGCAGCCGGGGACAGGGGAGGGACTACACCTTC.